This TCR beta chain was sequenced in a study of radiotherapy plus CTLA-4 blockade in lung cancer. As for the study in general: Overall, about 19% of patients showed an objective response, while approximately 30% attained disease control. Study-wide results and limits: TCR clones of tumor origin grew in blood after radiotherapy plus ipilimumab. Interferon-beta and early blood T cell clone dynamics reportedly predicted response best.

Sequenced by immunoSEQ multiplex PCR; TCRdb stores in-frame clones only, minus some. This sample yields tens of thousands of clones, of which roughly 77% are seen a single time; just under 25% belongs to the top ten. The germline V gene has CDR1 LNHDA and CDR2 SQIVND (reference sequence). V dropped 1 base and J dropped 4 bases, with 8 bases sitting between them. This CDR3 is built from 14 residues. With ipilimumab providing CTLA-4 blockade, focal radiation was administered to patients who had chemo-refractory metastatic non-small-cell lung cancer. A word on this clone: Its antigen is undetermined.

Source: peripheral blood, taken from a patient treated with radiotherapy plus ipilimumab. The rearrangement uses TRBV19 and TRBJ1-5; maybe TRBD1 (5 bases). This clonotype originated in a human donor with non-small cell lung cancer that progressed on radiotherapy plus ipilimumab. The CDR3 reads CASSIAGDNQPQHF. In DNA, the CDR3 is TGTGCCAGTAGTATAGCGGGGGATAATCAGCCCCAGCATTTT.